This T cell receptor beta chain was profiled in a study of molecular identifiers for immune sequencing clone quantification. About this clonotype: Its antigen remains unidentified.

Study-wide results and limits: Approximately 910,000 naive cells reportedly did not prevent detection of spiked Jurkat TCR RNA from one cell. In naive cells, clones above 20 RNA copies held under 1% of molecules, whereas in effector cells they held over 98%.

TCRdb redid the calling of the PCR reads with MiXCR, one entry per CDR3 protein. The table records about 640,000 distinct CDR3 sequences, about 20% of them present only once. Sorted naive CD8 T cells, 20,000 to 1,000,000, were sequenced from 10%, 30% or 50% RNA. Based on a CD8+CD4-CCR7+CD45RA+ profile, naive CD8 T cells were sorted. CDR3 length equals 16 residues. With 6 bases removed from V and 1 base from J, the gap between germline ends came to 16 bases. Material for sequencing was naive CD8+ T cells from blood, with Jurkat cell RNA spiked in. Subset in this sample: FACS-sorted CD8+CD4-CCR7+CD45RA+ naive T cells. V is TRBV12-3 or TRBV12-4 and J is TRBJ1-3; D might be TRBD1 (5 bases). The sequence came from a human donor in good health. Some libraries in this study had Jurkat cell RNA spiked in. The CDR3 DNA reads TGTGCCAGCAGCTACTACAGGCCCAAATCTGGAAACACCATATATTTT. It specifies CASSYYRPKSGNTIYF.